These 18 T cell receptor beta chains were sequenced from one sample in a study of T-cell memory formation after mild COVID-19. TCRdb redid the calling of the 5' RACE reads with MiXCR, one entry per CDR3 protein. The table lists roughly 510,000 distinct CDR3 sequences, 15% to 20% of them singletons. The sample consisted of PBMCs or a T cell subset sorted from them (not recorded which). These TCRs come from an adult woman who had mild COVID-19 (a few samples of this study predate the infection). Cell type and time point are not known.

This clonotype was detected a few times. The chain couples TRBV2 to TRBJ1-2; the D gene is possibly TRBD1 (5 bases). Per germline, CDR1 SNHLY and CDR2 FYNNEI. Trimming cost V 6 bases and J 4 bases, with 15 bases left between them. This CDR3 is built from 14 residues. In nucleotides, the CDR3 is TGTGCCAGCAGCGCACAGGAATTTGGCTATGGCTACACCTTC. Translating it yields CASSAQEFGYGYTF. Based on the CDR3 plus reference TRBV2 and TRBJ1-2, the full variable domain is EPEVTQTPSHQVTQMGQEVILRCVPISNHLYFYWYRQILGQKVEFLVSFYNNEISEKSEIFDDQFSVERPDGSNFTLKIRSTKLEDSAMYFCASSAQEFGYGYTFGSGTRLTVV.

The chain joins TRBV7-2 to TRBJ1-4, with 7 bases aligning to TRBD1. This CDR3 has 15 residues. Germline V gene sequence: CDR1 SGHTA, CDR2 FQGNSA. The V gene end was trimmed by 1 base and the J gene end by 7 bases; junction bases not matched to a gene: 6. CDR3 nucleotides: TGTGCCAGCAGCTTAGAAGGGGGCGTCGGTGAAAAACTGTTTTTT. Amino acids: CASSLEGGVGEKLFF.

This chain uses TRBV29-1 with TRBJ2-5; possible D gene TRBD2, 6 bases. Germline CDR1 and CDR2: SQVTM and ANQGSEA. The CDR3 extends over 16 amino acids. V lost 7 bases and J lost 5, with 26 bases in between. CDR3 amino acids: CSGFGGKGWVEETQYF. Written as DNA, the CDR3 is TGCAGCGGGTTTGGGGGGAAGGGTTGGGTGGAGGAGACCCAGTACTTC.

The V and J genes are TRBV20-1 and TRBJ2-3; D is possibly TRBD1 or TRBD2 (6 bases each). With 2 bases removed from V and 4 bases from J, the gap between germline ends came to 16 bases. Germline V lookup: CDR1 DFQATT, CDR2 SNEGSKA (reference sequence). This CDR3 region has 15 residues. CDR3 sequence (DNA): TGCAGTGCTAGAAATCCGGGGGCTAGGGCAGATACGCAGTATTTT. Its translation is CSARNPGARADTQYF.

The chain is built from TRBV3-1 and TRBJ2-7, with a weak D call TRBD1 (5 bases). CDR1 LGHDT and CDR2 YNNKEL come from the germline V gene (reference sequence). The CDR3 extends over 13 amino acids. V lost 8 bases, J lost 3 bases, and 14 bases lay in between. CDR3 coding DNA: TGTGCCAGCCATGGGGCCTCCAGCTACGAGCAGTACTTC. It codes for CASHGASSYEQYF.

This chain's CDR3 is CASKPGDTGELFF. CDR3 sequence (DNA): TGCGCCAGCAAACCAGGGGACACCGGGGAGCTGTTTTTT. J is TRBJ2-2 and V is TRBV10-1; D perhaps matches TRBD1 (6 bases). V was cut by 7 bases and J by 3 bases, with 9 bases left in between. The germline V gene encodes CDR1 WNHNN and CDR2 SYGVQD (reference sequence). This CDR3 is built from 13 residues.

This clonotype was recorded at least ten times. The rearrangement joins TRBV6-6 to TRBJ1-4; TRBD1 agrees at 8 bases. Germline V lookup: CDR1 MNHNY, CDR2 SVGAGI (reference sequence). CDR3 length: 14 amino acids. V was clipped by 7 bases and J by 5 bases; unmatched bases: 6. This CDR3 reads CASTPGGRNEKLFF. The CDR3 DNA reads TGTGCCAGCACCCCAGGGGGCCGAAATGAAAAACTGTTTTTT.

This chain connects TRBV12-3 or TRBV12-4 to TRBJ2-1, with TRBD2 matching over 10 bases. This CDR3 has 15 amino acids. V dropped 6 bases and J dropped 9; count of bases not matched to a gene: 11. The CDR3 here is CASSYTSGGASEQFF. The CDR3, as DNA: TGTGCCAGCAGCTACACCAGCGGGGGGGCAAGTGAGCAGTTCTTC.

This chain uses TRBV5-8 with TRBJ2-1, with D uncertain. There are 17 residues in the CDR3. V was trimmed by 6 bases and J by 0 bases, leaving 19 bases between them. Germline V CDR1 and CDR2: SGHTS, YDEGEE. In DNA form, the CDR3 reads TGTGCCAGCAACCCCCGGTGGGCGGTGAGCTCCTACAATGAGCAGTTCTTC. This gives the protein CASNPRWAVSSYNEQFF.

The chain links TRBV6-5 to TRBJ2-7; 7 bases map to TRBD1. Germline V gives CDR1 MNHEY, CDR2 SVGAGI. Trimming at V came to 0 bases and at J to 1 base, leaving 3 bases not matched to a gene. The CDR3 consists of 15 residues. In DNA, the CDR3 is TGTGCCAGCAGTTACTCGACCAGGGGGTCCTACGAGCAGTACTTC. It yields the protein CASSYSTRGSYEQYF.

V and J are TRBV13 and TRBJ2-7; D possibly corresponds to TRBD2 (5 bases). The germline CDR1 and CDR2 sequences are PRHDT and FYEKMQ (reference sequence). V lost 3 bases and J lost 2, with 11 bases in between. The CDR3 sequence is 14 residues long. The CDR3 spells CASSLEDAPYEQYF. The CDR3 nucleotides are TGTGCCAGCAGCTTGGAGGATGCACCCTACGAGCAGTACTTC.

The chain is built from TRBV6-2 or TRBV6-3 and TRBJ2-1; 7 bases line up with TRBD2. The CDR3 has 15 residues. The junction had 15 bases not matched to a gene; V was cut back by 2 bases and J by 14 bases. CDR1 and CDR2 (germline): MNHEY, SVGEGT. CDR3 in DNA: TGTGCCAGCAGTTACATGGGGCCGACTAGCCGGTCGGAGTTCTTC. Protein: CASSYMGPTSRSEFF.

The chain combines TRBV4-3 with TRBJ2-7; the match to TRBD1 covers 7 bases. This CDR3 has 15 amino acids. Per the germline V gene, CDR1 is LGHNA and CDR2 is YSLEER. The V segment lost 4 bases and the J segment 3 bases; nucleotides outside the gene matches: 9. CDR3 in DNA: TGCGCCAGCAGCCCGCAGACAGGGCGTAGCTACGAGCAGTACTTC. Amino acids: CASSPQTGRSYEQYF.

This clonotype was observed a few times. This chain connects TRBV7-9 to TRBJ1-2; 7 bases map to TRBD1. The trim removed 5 bases at V and 4 bases at J, leaving 10 bases unmatched. CDR3 length: 15 residues. CDR1 is SEHNR, CDR2 FQNEAQ, per germline (reference sequence). DNA of the CDR3: TGTGCCAGCAGCGCAGCCCAGGGGGATGTCTATGGCTACACCTTC. This codes for CASSAAQGDVYGYTF. The variable domain in full, completed from reference TRBV7-9 and TRBJ1-2, reads DTGVSQNPRHKITKRGQNVTFRCDPISEHNRLYWYRQTLGQGPEFLTYFQNEAQLEKSRLLSDRFSAERPKGSFSTLEIQRTEQGDSAMYLCASSAAQGDVYGYTFGSGTRLTVV.

This clonotype was seen more than once but under ten times. V usage is TRBV30 and J usage is TRBJ1-5, with 11 bases fitting TRBD1. This CDR3 region has 16 residues. V shed 3 bases, J shed 5 bases, and the junction held 9 bases outside the gene matches. Germline CDR1 and CDR2: GTSNPN and SVGIG (reference sequence). The CDR3 nucleotides are TGTGCCTGGAGCTTGATGGGGGACAGGGGGGATCAGCCCCAGCATTTT. This codes for CAWSLMGDRGDQPQHF.

This chain joins TRBV4-2 and TRBJ2-3, with no clear D. V was cut by 2 bases and J by 2 bases, with 23 bases left in between. The CDR3 covers 19 residues. The germline gives CDR1 LGHNA, CDR2 YNFKEQ. Here the CDR3 reads CASSQPNLKWAETTDTQYF. The DNA for the CDR3 is TGTGCCAGCAGCCAACCAAACCTAAAGTGGGCCGAAACCACAGATACGCAGTATTTT.

J is TRBJ2-5 and V is TRBV7-8; 7 positions match TRBD1. Germline V gene data show CDR1 as SGHVS and CDR2 as FQNEAQ. With V trimmed by 5 bases and J by 3 bases, 6 bases remained unmatched. The CDR3 has 14 amino acids. The CDR3 sequence is CASSTRDREETQYF. Written as DNA, the CDR3 is TGTGCCAGCAGCACCCGGGACAGAGAAGAGACCCAGTACTTC.

This rearrangement joins TRBV24-1 to TRBJ1-1; TRBD1 aligns across 10 bases. The J segment lost 8 bases and the V segment lost 6 bases, leaving 8 bases of the junction unmatched. The CDR3 length is 14 residues. CDR1 is KGHDR, CDR2 SFDVKD, per germline. CDR3 coding DNA: TGTGCCACCAGTCCAGGGACAGGGGACATAGAAGCTTTCTTT. Translated: CATSPGTGDIEAFF.